What follows describes a single TCR beta chain. Its specificity is not known. Its ends do not fully match the called genes, so a read error is possible. This record belongs to a study of T cell repertoires in cytomegalovirus infection. The overall study: Evidence of both CMV infection and a matching HLA type came from public TCR beta signatures.

The study's findings and limits: Within the response measured ex vivo, HLA-C-restricted CMV-specific TCR beta clonotypes were dominant. Summed frequency of shared TCR beta families picked out CMV carriers who also had the relevant HLA.

From the reads, TCRdb called clonotypes with MiXCR, one entry per CDR3 protein. The data show some 680,000 distinct CDR3 sequences, roughly 36% seen once. The CDR3 runs to 14 residues. The germline V gene has CDR1 SQVTM and CDR2 ANQGSEA. This chain links TRBV29-1 with TRBJ2-1; 13 bases align to TRBD2. The source material was PBMCs. This receptor was taken from a human donor in good health (CMV status not recorded). Some clones in this sample may be carry-over from other donors' samples. CDR3 sequence (DNA): TGCAGCGTGGAAGGACTAGCGGGAGAACGGGAGCAGTTCTTC. The encoded protein is CSVEGLAGEREQFF.